The rows below give T cell receptor beta chains drawn from one sample of a study of blood T cell repertoires in COVID-19. The method was immunoSEQ multiplex PCR; TCRdb's version includes in-frame clones alone and lacks a portion of them. The sample has a few hundred thousand clones; 80% to 90% are singletons. Sequenced sample: PBMCs or T cells enriched from blood (not recorded which). All receptors come from a woman aged 40 to 55 with acute COVID-19. CDR3s include the opening cysteine and the closing phenylalanine or tryptophan. Fields, in order: CDR3 DNA, CDR3 protein, J gene, clone size, V gene, D gene. The D gene is left open where the match is weak. Only some rows state a clone size, as once, few, many or a class for expanded clones.

TGTGCCAGCAGTAGACAGGGATACGAGCAGTACTTC,CASSRQGYEQYF,TRBJ2-7,-,TRBV12-3/TRBV12-4,TRBD1
TGTGCCAGCAGCTCGGACAGGGGTGGGGAGACCCAGTACTTC,CASSSDRGGETQYF,TRBJ2-5,-,TRBV5-6,TRBD1
TGTGCCAGCTCCAAGCTAGCGGGAGGGACAGATACGCAGTATTTT,CASSKLAGGTDTQYF,TRBJ2-3,-,TRBV18,TRBD2
TGTGCTAGTGGTCTCGGACTAGCGGGAGTGGGCACAGATACGCAGTATTTT,CASGLGLAGVGTDTQYF,TRBJ2-3,-,TRBV12-5,TRBD2
TGTGCCAGCTCACCAATCGGGACTAGCGGGCGAAGCACCGGGGAGCTGTTTTTT,CASSPIGTSGRSTGELFF,TRBJ2-2,once,TRBV18,TRBD2
TGTGCCAGCAGCAAAGAGGTAGAATTAGCGACTAGCTCCTACAATGAGCAGTTCTTC,CASSKEVELATSSYNEQFF,TRBJ2-1,-,TRBV21-1,-
TGTGCCAGCAGTGCCCTGTATCAGGGCTCTGGGGCCAACGTCCTGACTTTC,CASSALYQGSGANVLTF,TRBJ2-6,-,TRBV2,-
TGTGCCAGTAGAGGGACAGGGCTTAGTGGCTACACCTTC,CASRGTGLSGYTF,TRBJ1-2,-,TRBV19,TRBD1
TGTGCCAGCAGCCAAGATAATCGGGGCACCGGGGAGCTGTTTTTT,CASSQDNRGTGELFF,TRBJ2-2,once,TRBV3-1/TRBV3-2,-
TGTGCCTGGAGCCTCGGACAGGGTGGGAACTATGGCTACACCTTC,CAWSLGQGGNYGYTF,TRBJ1-2,-,TRBV30,TRBD1
TGTGCCAGTAGTATAGCCTCCCCCAGGGAAAGGATTTATGGCTACACCTTC,CASSIASPRERIYGYTF,TRBJ1-2,-,TRBV19,-
TGTGCCTGGAGTGTGACGGGTGATACGCAGTATTTT,CAWSVTGDTQYF,TRBJ2-3,-,TRBV30,-
TGTGCCAGCAGCGGGGGGGATAGCACCGGGGAGCTGTTTTTT,CASSGGDSTGELFF,TRBJ2-2,-,TRBV3-1/TRBV3-2,TRBD2
TGTGCCAGCAGCCCAAGCGGGAGTTCCGACGAGCAGTACTTC,CASSPSGSSDEQYF,TRBJ2-7,-,TRBV9,TRBD2
TGTGCCAGTAGTATAGAAACAGGGGTGGGCAATCAGCCCCAGCATTTT,CASSIETGVGNQPQHF,TRBJ1-5,-,TRBV19,TRBD1
TGTGCCAGCAGTCAACTAGCGGGGTTCTACAATGAGCAGTTCTTC,CASSQLAGFYNEQFF,TRBJ2-1,-,TRBV25-1,TRBD2
TGTGCCAGCAGCTTGGGAGGAAACACAGATACGCAGTATTTT,CASSLGGNTDTQYF,TRBJ2-3,-,TRBV5-4,-
TGTGCCAGCTCTTCGGTAGAGAACAATCAGCCCCAGCATTTT,CASSSVENNQPQHF,TRBJ1-5,once,TRBV18,-
TGTGCCAGCAGCTCCCTTAGCGGGAGGGGTACCTACGAGCAGTACTTC,CASSSLSGRGTYEQYF,TRBJ2-7,-,TRBV7-9,TRBD2
TGCGCCAGCAGACCAGTAGGGGGGGTAGAAAACATTCAGTACTTC,CASRPVGGVENIQYF,TRBJ2-4,-,TRBV5-1,-
TGTGCCAGTTGGCAGTCCAACACCGGGGAGCTGTTTTTT,CASWQSNTGELFF,TRBJ2-2,-,TRBV19,-
TGTGCCAGCAGCCGAGGGACTTATATGAGGAATGAGCAGTTCTTC,CASSRGTYMRNEQFF,TRBJ2-1,-,TRBV11-2,-
TGTGCCAGCGGCCCCCCGAACACCGGGGAGCTGTTTTTT,CASGPPNTGELFF,TRBJ2-2,-,TRBV2,-
TGTGCCAGCAGCTTTGGGCAGATTTCCTACAATGAGCAGTTCTTC,CASSFGQISYNEQFF,TRBJ2-1,-,TRBV5-6,-
TGTGCCAGCAGCTTATCGACAGTCGCTGGAAACACCATATATTTT,CASSLSTVAGNTIYF,TRBJ1-3,-,TRBV5-8,-
TGTGCCATCAGCCGGGACAGATCTGGAAACACCATATATTTT,CAISRDRSGNTIYF,TRBJ1-3,many,TRBV10-3,TRBD1
TGTGCCAGCAGCATGGGGTCTAGCGGCTCCTACGAGCAGTACTTC,CASSMGSSGSYEQYF,TRBJ2-7,-,TRBV28,TRBD2
TGTGCCAGCAGCCAGCGGACCACAGATACGCAGTATTTT,CASSQRTTDTQYF,TRBJ2-3,-,TRBV2,-
TGTGCCAGCAGCTCGAACAGGGGAAGCGGCGGGGAGCTGTTTTTT,CASSSNRGSGGELFF,TRBJ2-2,once,TRBV11-3,TRBD1
TGTGCCAGCAGCTACAGACAGGGCTTGGAGCAGTACTTC,CASSYRQGLEQYF,TRBJ2-7,-,TRBV7-8,TRBD1
TGTGCCAGCAGCCCTCGACAGGGTCAGATATACGAGCAGTACTTC,CASSPRQGQIYEQYF,TRBJ2-7,-,TRBV7-9,TRBD1
TGCGCCAGCAGCGCGCCTAGGGGAACCCGAGAGACCCAGTACTTC,CASSAPRGTRETQYF,TRBJ2-5,-,TRBV5-1,-